This TCR beta chain was sequenced during a study of identical twins. This clonotype was detected ten times or more. Its antigen is as yet unknown. The V end lost 4 bases, the J end lost 5 bases, and 8 bases lay between the germline ends. The CDR3 length is 12 residues. Germline values: CDR1 SGHTA, CDR2 FQGNSA. TCRdb re-called the 5' RACE reads with MiXCR, one entry per CDR3 protein. Among 350,000 or so distinct CDR3 sequences listed, 7% to 9.5% were seen once. Study results and limitations: Instead of following the same donors, the conclusions were based on cross-sectional statistical analysis.

Sequenced input: naive T cells sorted from blood. This chain connects TRBV7-2 to TRBJ1-1; D perhaps matches TRBD1 (6 bases). The TCR originated in a woman aged 45-65 years in good health. CDR3: CASSWGPTEAFF. As DNA, the CDR3 is TGTGCCAGCAGCTGGGGGCCGACTGAAGCTTTCTTT.